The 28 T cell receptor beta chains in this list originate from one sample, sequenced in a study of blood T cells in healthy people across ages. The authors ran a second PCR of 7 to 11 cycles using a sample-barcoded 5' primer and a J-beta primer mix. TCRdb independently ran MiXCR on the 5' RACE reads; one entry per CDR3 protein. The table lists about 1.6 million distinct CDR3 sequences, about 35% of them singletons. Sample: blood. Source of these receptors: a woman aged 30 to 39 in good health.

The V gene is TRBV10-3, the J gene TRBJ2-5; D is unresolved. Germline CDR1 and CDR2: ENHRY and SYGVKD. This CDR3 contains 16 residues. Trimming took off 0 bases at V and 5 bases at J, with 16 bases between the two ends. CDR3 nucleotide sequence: TGTGCCATCAGTGAGTCGATTGGCGGAGAGGCTGAGACCCAGTACTTC. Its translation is CAISESIGGEAETQYF.

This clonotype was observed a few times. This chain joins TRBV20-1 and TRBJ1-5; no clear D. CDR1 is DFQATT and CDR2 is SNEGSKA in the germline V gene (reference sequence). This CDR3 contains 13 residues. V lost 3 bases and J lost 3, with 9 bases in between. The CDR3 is CSASLGLNQPQHF. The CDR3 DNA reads TGCAGTGCTAGTTTAGGGCTCAATCAGCCCCAGCATTTT.

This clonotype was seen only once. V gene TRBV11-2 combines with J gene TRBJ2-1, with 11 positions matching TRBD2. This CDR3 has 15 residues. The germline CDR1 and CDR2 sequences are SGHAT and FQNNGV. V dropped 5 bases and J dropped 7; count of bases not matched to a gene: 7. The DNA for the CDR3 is TGTGCCAGCAGCCGCGGGACTAGCGGACCTAATGAGCAGTTCTTC. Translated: CASSRGTSGPNEQFF.

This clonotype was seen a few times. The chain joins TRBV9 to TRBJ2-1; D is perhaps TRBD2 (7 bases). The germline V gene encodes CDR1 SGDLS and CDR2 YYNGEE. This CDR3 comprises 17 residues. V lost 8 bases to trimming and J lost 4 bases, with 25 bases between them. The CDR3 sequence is CASCRGGGGHYYNEQFF. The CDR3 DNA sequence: TGTGCCAGTTGTAGGGGGGGCGGGGGACATTATTACAATGAGCAGTTCTTC.

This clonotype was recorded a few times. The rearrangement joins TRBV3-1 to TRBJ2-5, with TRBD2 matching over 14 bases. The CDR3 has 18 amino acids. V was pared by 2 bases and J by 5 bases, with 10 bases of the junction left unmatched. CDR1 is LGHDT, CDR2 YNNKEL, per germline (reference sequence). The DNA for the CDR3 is TGTGCCAGCAGCCAACAGGCCGGGACTAGCGGGAGCCGGGAGACCCAGTACTTC. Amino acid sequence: CASSQQAGTSGSRETQYF.

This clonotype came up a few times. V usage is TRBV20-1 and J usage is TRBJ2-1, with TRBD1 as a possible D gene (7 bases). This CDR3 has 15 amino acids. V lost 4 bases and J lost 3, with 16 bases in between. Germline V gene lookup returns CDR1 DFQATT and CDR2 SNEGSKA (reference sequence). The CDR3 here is CSATQGGQFYNEQFF. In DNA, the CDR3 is TGCAGTGCTACTCAGGGGGGCCAATTCTACAATGAGCAGTTCTTC.

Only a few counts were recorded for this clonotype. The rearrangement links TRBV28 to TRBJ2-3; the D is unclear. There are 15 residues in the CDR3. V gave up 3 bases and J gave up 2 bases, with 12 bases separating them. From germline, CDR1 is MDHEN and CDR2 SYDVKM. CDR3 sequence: CASSFEAWVTDTQYF. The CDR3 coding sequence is TGTGCCAGCAGTTTTGAAGCATGGGTCACAGATACGCAGTATTTT.

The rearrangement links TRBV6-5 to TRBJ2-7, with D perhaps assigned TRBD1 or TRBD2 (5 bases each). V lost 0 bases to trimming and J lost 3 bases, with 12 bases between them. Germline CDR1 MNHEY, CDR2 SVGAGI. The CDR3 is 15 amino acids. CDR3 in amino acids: CASSYSWDPLYEQYF. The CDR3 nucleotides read TGTGCCAGCAGTTACTCGTGGGACCCCCTCTACGAGCAGTACTTC.

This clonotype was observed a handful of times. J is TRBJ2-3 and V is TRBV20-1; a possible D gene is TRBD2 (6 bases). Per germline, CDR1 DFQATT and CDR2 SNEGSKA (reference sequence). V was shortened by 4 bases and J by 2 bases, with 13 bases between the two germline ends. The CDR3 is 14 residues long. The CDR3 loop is CSAIGTGTTDTQYF. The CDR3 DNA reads TGCAGTGCTATAGGGACTGGGACCACAGATACGCAGTATTTT.

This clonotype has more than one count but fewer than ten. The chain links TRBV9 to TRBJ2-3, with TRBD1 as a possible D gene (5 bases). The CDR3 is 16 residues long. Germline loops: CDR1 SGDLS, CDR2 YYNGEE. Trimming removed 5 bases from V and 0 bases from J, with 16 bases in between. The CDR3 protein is CASSQGRTSSTDTQYF. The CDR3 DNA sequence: TGTGCCAGCAGTCAGGGCAGAACATCTAGCACAGATACGCAGTATTTT.

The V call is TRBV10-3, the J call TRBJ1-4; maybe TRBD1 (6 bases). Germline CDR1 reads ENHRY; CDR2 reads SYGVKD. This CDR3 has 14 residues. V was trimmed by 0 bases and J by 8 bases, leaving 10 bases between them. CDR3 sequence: CAISESPDREKLFF. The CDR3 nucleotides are TGTGCCATCAGTGAGTCCCCAGACAGGGAAAAACTGTTTTTT.

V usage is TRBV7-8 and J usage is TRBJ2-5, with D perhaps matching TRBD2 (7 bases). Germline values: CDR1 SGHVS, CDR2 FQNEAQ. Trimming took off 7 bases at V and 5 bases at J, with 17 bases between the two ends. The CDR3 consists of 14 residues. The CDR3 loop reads CASTNHRGGETQYF. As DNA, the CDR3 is TGTGCCAGCACCAATCATAGGGGGGGGGAGACCCAGTACTTC.

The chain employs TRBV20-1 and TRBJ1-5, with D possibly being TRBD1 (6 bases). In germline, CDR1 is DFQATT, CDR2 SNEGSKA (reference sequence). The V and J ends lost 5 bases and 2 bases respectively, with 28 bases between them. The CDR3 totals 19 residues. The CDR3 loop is CSALEYSGQGWSGNQPQHF. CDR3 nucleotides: TGCAGTGCTTTAGAGTATTCAGGCCAGGGGTGGAGTGGCAATCAGCCCCAGCATTTT.

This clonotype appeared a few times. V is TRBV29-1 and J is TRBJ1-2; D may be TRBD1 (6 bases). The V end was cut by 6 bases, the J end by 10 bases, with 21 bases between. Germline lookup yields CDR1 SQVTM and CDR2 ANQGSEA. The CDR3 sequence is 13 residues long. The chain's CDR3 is CSVRIGGQMDYTF. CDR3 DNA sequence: TGCAGCGTGAGAATCGGGGGCCAAATGGACTACACCTTC.

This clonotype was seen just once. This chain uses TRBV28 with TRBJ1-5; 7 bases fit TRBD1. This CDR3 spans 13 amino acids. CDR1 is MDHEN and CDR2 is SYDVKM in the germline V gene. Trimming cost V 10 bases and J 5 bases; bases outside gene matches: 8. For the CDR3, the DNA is TGTGCCACCCTAGGAGGGGGCGATCAGCCCCAGCATTTT. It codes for CATLGGGDQPQHF.

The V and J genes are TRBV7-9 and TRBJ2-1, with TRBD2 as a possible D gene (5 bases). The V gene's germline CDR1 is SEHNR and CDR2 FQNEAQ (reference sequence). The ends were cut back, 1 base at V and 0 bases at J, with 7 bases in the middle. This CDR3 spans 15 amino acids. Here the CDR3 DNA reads TGTGCCAGCAGCTTAGTTCGGGGCTCCTACAATGAGCAGTTCTTC. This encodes CASSLVRGSYNEQFF.

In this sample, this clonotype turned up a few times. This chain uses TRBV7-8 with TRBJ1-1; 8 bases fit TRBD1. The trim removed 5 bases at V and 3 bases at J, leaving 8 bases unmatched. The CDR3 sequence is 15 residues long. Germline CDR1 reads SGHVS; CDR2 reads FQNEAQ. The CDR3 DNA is TGTGCCAGCAGCGGCCTGGACAGGGTGGACACTGAAGCTTTCTTT. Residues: CASSGLDRVDTEAFF.

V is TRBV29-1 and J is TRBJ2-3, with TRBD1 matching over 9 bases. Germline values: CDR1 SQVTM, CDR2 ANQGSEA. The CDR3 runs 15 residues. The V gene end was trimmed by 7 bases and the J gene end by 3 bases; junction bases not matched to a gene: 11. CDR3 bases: TGCAGCGCCCCGACGTCCGGGACAGGGACAGATACGCAGTATTTT. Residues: CSAPTSGTGTDTQYF.

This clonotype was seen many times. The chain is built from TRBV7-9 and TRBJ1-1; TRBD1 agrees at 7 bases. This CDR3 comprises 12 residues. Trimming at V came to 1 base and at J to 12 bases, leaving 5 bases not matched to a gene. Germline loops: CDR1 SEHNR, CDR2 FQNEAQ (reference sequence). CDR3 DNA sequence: TGTGCCAGCAGCTTAGAGACAGGGACAACTTTCTTT. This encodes CASSLETGTTFF.

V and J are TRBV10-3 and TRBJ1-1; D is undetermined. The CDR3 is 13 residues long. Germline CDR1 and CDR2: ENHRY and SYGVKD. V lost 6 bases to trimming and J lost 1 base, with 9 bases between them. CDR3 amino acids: CAIRDRENTEAFF. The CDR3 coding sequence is TGTGCCATCAGGGACCGGGAGAACACTGAAGCTTTCTTT.

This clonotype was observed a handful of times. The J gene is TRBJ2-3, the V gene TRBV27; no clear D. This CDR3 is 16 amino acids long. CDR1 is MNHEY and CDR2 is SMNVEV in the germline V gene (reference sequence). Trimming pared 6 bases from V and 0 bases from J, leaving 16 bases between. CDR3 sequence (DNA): TGTGCCAGCAGCCTGAGAGCAGAAACTAGCACAGATACGCAGTATTTT. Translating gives CASSLRAETSTDTQYF.

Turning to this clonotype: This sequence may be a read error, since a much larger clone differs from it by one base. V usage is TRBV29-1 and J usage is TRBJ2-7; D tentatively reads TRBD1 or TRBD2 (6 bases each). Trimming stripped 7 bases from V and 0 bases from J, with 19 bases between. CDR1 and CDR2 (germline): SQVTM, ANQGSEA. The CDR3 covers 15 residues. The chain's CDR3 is CSAGGGASASYEQYF. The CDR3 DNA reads TGCAGCGCCGGGGGCGGCGCCTCAGCCTCCTACGAGCAGTACTTC.

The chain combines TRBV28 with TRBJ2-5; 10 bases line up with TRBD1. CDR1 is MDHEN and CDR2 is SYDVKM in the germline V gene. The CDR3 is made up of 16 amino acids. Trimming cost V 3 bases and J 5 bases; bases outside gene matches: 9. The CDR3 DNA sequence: TGTGCCAGCAGTTTCGGCGACAGGGGGCTTGGGGAGACCCAGTACTTC. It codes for CASSFGDRGLGETQYF.

The CDR3 DNA sequence: TGTGCCAGCAGTGATCAGGGCAGACTCAGTGGGGATACGCAGTATTTT. Protein sequence: CASSDQGRLSGDTQYF. The chain recombines TRBV2 with TRBJ2-3; D may be TRBD1 (5 bases). Germline CDR1 reads SNHLY; CDR2 reads FYNNEI. The ends were cut back, 3 bases at V and 6 bases at J, with 19 bases in the middle. The CDR3 is 16 amino acids.

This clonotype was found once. The CDR3 region is CATTENYNSPLHF. The CDR3 DNA follows: TGTGCCACGACAGAGAACTATAATTCACCCCTCCACTTT. V usage is TRBV2 and J usage is TRBJ1-6, with D perhaps TRBD1 (5 bases). This CDR3 is 13 amino acids long. The V end was cut by 10 bases, the J end by 3 bases, with 10 bases between. The germline V gene encodes CDR1 SNHLY and CDR2 FYNNEI.

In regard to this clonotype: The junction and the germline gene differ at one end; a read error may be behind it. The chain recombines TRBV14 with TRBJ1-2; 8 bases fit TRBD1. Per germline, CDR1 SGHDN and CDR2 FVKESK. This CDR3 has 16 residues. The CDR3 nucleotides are TGTGTCAGCAGCCAGGCCCGACAGGGGAGTAACTATGGCTACACCTTC. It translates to CVSSQARQGSNYGYTF.

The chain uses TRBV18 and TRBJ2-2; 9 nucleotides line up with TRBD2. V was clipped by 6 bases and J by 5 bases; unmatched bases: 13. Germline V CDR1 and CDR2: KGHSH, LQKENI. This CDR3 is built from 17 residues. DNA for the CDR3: TGTGCCAGCTCTCCCTGGGAAGCAGGACTAGCGACCGGGGAGCTGTTTTTT. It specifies CASSPWEAGLATGELFF.

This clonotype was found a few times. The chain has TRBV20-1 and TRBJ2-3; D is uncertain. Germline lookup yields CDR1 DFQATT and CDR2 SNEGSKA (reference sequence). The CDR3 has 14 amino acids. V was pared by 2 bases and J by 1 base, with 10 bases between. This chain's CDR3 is CSARLLDGTDTQYF. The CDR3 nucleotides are TGCAGTGCTAGACTGCTAGATGGCACAGATACGCAGTATTTT.